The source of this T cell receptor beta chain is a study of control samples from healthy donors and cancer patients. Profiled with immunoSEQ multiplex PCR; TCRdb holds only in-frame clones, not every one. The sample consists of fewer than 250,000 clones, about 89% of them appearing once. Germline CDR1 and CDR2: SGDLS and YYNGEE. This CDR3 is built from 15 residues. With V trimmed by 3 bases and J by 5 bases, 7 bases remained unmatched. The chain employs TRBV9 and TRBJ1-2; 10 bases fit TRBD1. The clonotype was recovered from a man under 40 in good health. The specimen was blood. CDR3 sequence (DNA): TGTGCCAGCAGCGACCCGACAGGGGGCGGGTATGGCTACACCTTC. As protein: CASSDPTGGGYGYTF. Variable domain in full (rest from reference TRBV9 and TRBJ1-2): DSGVTQTPKHLITATGQRVTLRCSPRSGDLSVYWYQQSLDQGLQFLIQYYNGEERAKGNILERFSAQQFPDLHSELNLSSLELGDSALYFCASSDPTGGGYGYTFGSGTRLTVV.